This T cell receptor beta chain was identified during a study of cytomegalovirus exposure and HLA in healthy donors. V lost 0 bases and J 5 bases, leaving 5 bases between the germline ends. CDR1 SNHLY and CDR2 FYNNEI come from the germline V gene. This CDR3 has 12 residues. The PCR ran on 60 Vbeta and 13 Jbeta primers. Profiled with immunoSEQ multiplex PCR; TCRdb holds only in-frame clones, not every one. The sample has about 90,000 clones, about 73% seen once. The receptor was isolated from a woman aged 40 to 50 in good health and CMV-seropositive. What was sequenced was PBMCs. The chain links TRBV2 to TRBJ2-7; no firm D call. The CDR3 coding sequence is TGTGCCAGCAGTGAAGCGGGCCACGAGCAGTACTTC. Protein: CASSEAGHEQYF.